This T cell receptor beta chain was observed in a study of low-dose radiotherapy and immunotherapy resistance in tumors. Alpha- and beta-chain coverage of first-strand cDNA came from TRAV- and TRBV-specific primers. An approximately 19-cycle PCR with a constant-region primer and V-primer adapter amplified TCRs. TCRdb re-called the reads with MiXCR, one entry per CDR3 protein. The data show more than 70,000 distinct CDR3 sequences, roughly 30% seen once. As for time point: before trial treatment. This clonotype was counted ten times or more. The V gene lost 6 bases and the J gene lost 4 bases, with 7 bases spanning the gap. The CDR3 totals 11 residues. The germline gives CDR1 DFQATT, CDR2 SNEGSKA (reference sequence).

The genes are TRBV20-1 and TRBJ2-1; D is ambiguous. This receptor was taken from a female donor with ovarian cancer. Sequencing was performed on PBMCs, taken before treatment. The CDR3 loop is CSAPLYNEQFF. The CDR3 DNA follows: TGCAGTGCCCCCCTTTACAATGAGCAGTTCTTC.